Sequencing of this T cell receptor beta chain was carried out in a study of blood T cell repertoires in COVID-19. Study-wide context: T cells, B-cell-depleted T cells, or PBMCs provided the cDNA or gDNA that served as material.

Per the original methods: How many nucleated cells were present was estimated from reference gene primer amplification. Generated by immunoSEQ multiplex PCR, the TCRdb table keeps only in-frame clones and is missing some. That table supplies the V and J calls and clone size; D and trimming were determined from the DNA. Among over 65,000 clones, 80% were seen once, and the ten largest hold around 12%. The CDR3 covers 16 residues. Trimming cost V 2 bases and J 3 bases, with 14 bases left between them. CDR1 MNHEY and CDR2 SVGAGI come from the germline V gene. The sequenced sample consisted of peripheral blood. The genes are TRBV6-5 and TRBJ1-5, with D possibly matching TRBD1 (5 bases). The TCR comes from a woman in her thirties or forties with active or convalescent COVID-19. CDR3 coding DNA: TGTGCCAGCAGTTACCTTGACAGCCTGGTCAATCAGCCCCAGCATTTT. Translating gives CASSYLDSLVNQPQHF.